These 19 T cell receptor beta chains share one sample of origin, sequenced in a study of T cells in Graves' hyperthyroidism and ophthalmopathy. From RNA transcripts, TCR beta CDR3 regions were amplified. Using the HTBI primer set, a first-round RT-PCR was run on the TCR CDR3. Via MiXCR, TCRdb re-called the multiplex PCR reads, giving one row per CDR3 protein. The sample includes some 580,000 distinct CDR3 sequences, around 16% of them seen just once. The specimen was blood. All receptors derive from a woman aged 40 to 49 with Graves' ophthalmopathy.

This chain uses TRBV7-6 with TRBJ2-3; D unclear. The CDR3 sequence is 14 residues long. CDR1 SGHVS and CDR2 FNYEAQ come from the germline V gene. V was cut by 4 bases and J by 2 bases, with 10 bases left in between. The CDR3: CASSSRWDTDTQYF. The CDR3 region has the DNA TGTGCCAGCAGCTCGCGGTGGGACACAGATACGCAGTATTTT.

This clonotype was seen more than once but under ten times. This chain uses TRBV7-2 with TRBJ2-2; 11 positions match TRBD2. Looked up from germline, CDR1 is SGHTA and CDR2 is FQGNSA. The length of the CDR3 is 17 residues. J gave up 2 bases and V 6 bases, and 8 bases lay outside the gene matches. For the CDR3, the DNA is TGTGCCAGCAGTCGAACTAGCGGGGGTTCCAACACCGGGGAGCTGTTTTTT. It codes for CASSRTSGGSNTGELFF.

The table lists this clonotype with many counts. The chain combines TRBV6-1 with TRBJ2-7; tentatively, D is TRBD1 (6 bases). CDR3 length equals 14 residues. Germline values: CDR1 MNHNS, CDR2 SASEGT. V was shortened by 1 base and J by 3 bases, with 10 bases between the two germline ends. The chain's CDR3 is CASSEGTDIYEQYF. The CDR3 DNA reads as TGTGCCAGCAGTGAAGGGACAGACATCTACGAGCAGTACTTC.

This clonotype was picked up many times. This chain uses TRBV7-8 with TRBJ1-4; no firm D call. CDR3 length: 13 amino acids. V was trimmed by 7 bases and J by 0 bases, leaving 6 bases between them. The germline CDR1 and CDR2 sequences are SGHVS and FQNEAQ. CDR3 coding DNA: TGTGCCAGCAAACGAGCAACTAATGAAAAACTGTTTTTT. As protein: CASKRATNEKLFF.

This clonotype has ten or more counts. V is TRBV5-1 and J is TRBJ1-1, with D uncertain. The CDR3 is made up of 13 amino acids. The germline CDR1 and CDR2 sequences are SGHRS and YFSETQ. The V end lost 2 bases, the J end lost 3 bases, and 8 bases lay between the germline ends. The CDR3 here is CASSFDGDTEAFF. DNA of the CDR3: TGCGCCAGCAGCTTTGATGGGGACACTGAAGCTTTCTTT. Full variable domain (missing parts from reference TRBV5-1 and TRBJ1-1): KAGVTQTPRYLIKTRGQQVTLSCSPISGHRSVSWYQQTPGQGLQFLFEYFSETQRNKGNFPGRFSGRQFSNSRSEMNVSTLELGDSALYLCASSFDGDTEAFFGQGTRLTVV.

This clonotype has ten or more counts. The chain carries TRBV2 and TRBJ2-3; D may be TRBD1 (5 bases). In germline, CDR1 is SNHLY, CDR2 FYNNEI. The length of the CDR3 is 13 residues. The CDR3 DNA sequence: TGTGCGACAGCCCGCAGGGAAGGCGGTACGCAGTATTTT. It specifies CATARREGGTQYF. The whole variable domain, filled in from reference TRBV2 and TRBJ2-3, reads EPEVTQTPSHQVTQMGQEVILRCVPISNHLYFYWYRQILGQKVEFLVSFYNNEISEKSEIFDDQFSVERPDGSNFTLKIRSTKLEDSAMYFCATARREGGTQYFGPGTRLTVL.

In its sample, this clonotype was seen a few times. The V gene is TRBV4-1, the J gene TRBJ2-3; D is perhaps TRBD2 (5 bases). V was trimmed by 1 base and J by 4 bases, leaving 21 bases between them. The CDR3 is 18 amino acids. From germline, CDR1 is MGHRA and CDR2 YSYEKL. CDR3 DNA: TGCGCCAGCAGCCAAGTTGGGCGGGCCGACCTTCGGGCAGATACGCAGTATTTT. Translated: CASSQVGRADLRADTQYF.

This clonotype was found many times. The chain employs TRBV7-8 and TRBJ2-1; D is tentatively TRBD1 or TRBD2 (5 bases each). In germline, CDR1 is SGHVS, CDR2 FQNEAQ. The CDR3 loop spans 14 amino acids. Trimming took off 10 bases at V and 1 base at J, with 14 bases between the two ends. The CDR3 reads CATQQDLSYNEQFF. CDR3 DNA: TGTGCCACCCAACAGGACTTATCCTACAATGAGCAGTTCTTC.

The chain links TRBV6-1 to TRBJ1-2; a weak D match, TRBD1 (5 bases). The germline V gene encodes CDR1 MNHNS and CDR2 SASEGT. The CDR3 runs to 11 residues. Trimming removed 9 bases from V and 6 bases from J, with 11 bases in between. In nucleotides, the CDR3 is TGTGCCAGTCGGACAAGGAATGGCTACACCTTC. The encoded protein is CASRTRNGYTF.

This clonotype was picked up many times. J is TRBJ2-3 and V is TRBV5-1; the D is unclear. This CDR3 contains 13 residues. V was shortened by 1 base and J by 1 base, with 4 bases between the two germline ends. Germline V CDR1 and CDR2: SGHRS, YFSETQ. DNA for the CDR3: TGCGCCAGCAGCTTGTCCCGCACAGATACGCAGTATTTT. Protein: CASSLSRTDTQYF.

This clonotype occurred a few times. The V gene is TRBV6-2 or TRBV6-3, the J gene TRBJ1-3; unclear D gene. Germline CDR1 and CDR2: MNHEY and SVGEGT. V lost 0 bases and J lost 2, with 5 bases in between. CDR3 size: 14 residues. For the CDR3, the DNA is TGTGCCAGCAGTTACTCAGAGGCTGGAAACACCATATATTTT. Translated, it gives CASSYSEAGNTIYF.

In this sample, this clonotype turned up many times. The chain uses TRBV12-3 or TRBV12-4 and TRBJ2-7, with TRBD2 identical over 10 bases. The CDR3 has 15 residues. J lost 2 bases, V lost 2 bases, and 3 bases had no gene match. CDR3 bases: TGTGCCAGCAGTTTAAGCGGGAGGGAAACCTACGAGCAGTACTTC. Translation gives CASSLSGRETYEQYF.

This clonotype has more than one count but fewer than ten. The CDR3 spells CASSPGPDRVNTEAFF. DNA for the CDR3: TGTGCCAGCAGCCCTGGCCCTGACAGGGTGAACACTGAAGCTTTCTTT. The chain uses TRBV5-4 and TRBJ1-1; 7 positions agree with TRBD1. This CDR3 is 16 amino acids long. Trimming took 4 bases from V and 0 from J; bases not matched to a gene: 9. Looked up from germline, CDR1 is SGHNT and CDR2 is YYREEE (reference sequence).

The genes are TRBV11-2 and TRBJ2-3; the match to TRBD2 covers 10 bases. This CDR3 region has 18 residues. J gave up 5 bases and V 5 bases, and 16 bases lay outside the gene matches. Germline values: CDR1 SGHAT, CDR2 FQNNGV. CDR3 sequence (DNA): TGTGCCAGCAGCCCCCAGTCTGCCCTAGCGGGAGTATTAGATACGCAGTATTTT. Protein product: CASSPQSALAGVLDTQYF.

This rearrangement joins TRBV18 to TRBJ1-1; 9 bases fit TRBD1. Germline CDR1 is KGHSH and CDR2 is LQKENI. The CDR3 totals 15 residues. V shed 4 bases and J 4 bases; nucleotides not matched to a gene: 7. The CDR3 nucleotides read TGTGCCAGCTCACAACAGGGACAGGGCGGCACTGAAGCTTTCTTT. The encoded protein is CASSQQGQGGTEAFF.

This clonotype was picked up many times. The chain employs TRBV3-1 and TRBJ2-3; D is unresolved. There are 14 residues in the CDR3. Deletions cut 1 base from V and 1 base from J, with 6 bases between. Germline CDR1 LGHDT, CDR2 YNNKEL (reference sequence). DNA of the CDR3: TGTGCCAGCAGCCAAGGCGGACGCACAGATACGCAGTATTTT. As protein: CASSQGGRTDTQYF.

With regard to this clonotype: The CDR3 end shows no conserved phenylalanine or tryptophan, and so a read error is likely. V and J are TRBV5-1 and TRBJ2-5; D is unresolved. This CDR3 comprises 13 residues. V lost 0 bases and J lost 5, with 8 bases in between. Germline V lookup: CDR1 SGHRS, CDR2 YFSETQ. The DNA of the CDR3 is TGCGCCAGCAGCTTGGGGTCGTCCGAGACCCAGTACTGC. It is translated as CASSLGSSETQYC.

This clonotype was seen ten or more times. The V gene is TRBV20-1, the J gene TRBJ2-7; D remains ambiguous. Germline CDR1 DFQATT, CDR2 SNEGSKA (reference sequence). This CDR3 spans 13 amino acids. V lost 0 bases to trimming and J lost 2 bases, with 8 bases between them. CDR3 amino acids: CSARDGAAYEQYF. CDR3 DNA: TGCAGTGCTAGAGATGGAGCCGCCTACGAGCAGTACTTC.

This clonotype was seen at least ten times. The J gene is TRBJ2-6, the V gene TRBV27; D uncertain. Germline loops: CDR1 MNHEY, CDR2 SMNVEV (reference sequence). CDR3 length: 13 residues. Trimming took 6 bases from V and 0 from J, leaving 3 bases between them. The CDR3 loop is CASRTSGANVLTF. In DNA form, the CDR3 reads TGTGCCAGCAGAACCTCTGGGGCCAACGTCCTGACTTTC.